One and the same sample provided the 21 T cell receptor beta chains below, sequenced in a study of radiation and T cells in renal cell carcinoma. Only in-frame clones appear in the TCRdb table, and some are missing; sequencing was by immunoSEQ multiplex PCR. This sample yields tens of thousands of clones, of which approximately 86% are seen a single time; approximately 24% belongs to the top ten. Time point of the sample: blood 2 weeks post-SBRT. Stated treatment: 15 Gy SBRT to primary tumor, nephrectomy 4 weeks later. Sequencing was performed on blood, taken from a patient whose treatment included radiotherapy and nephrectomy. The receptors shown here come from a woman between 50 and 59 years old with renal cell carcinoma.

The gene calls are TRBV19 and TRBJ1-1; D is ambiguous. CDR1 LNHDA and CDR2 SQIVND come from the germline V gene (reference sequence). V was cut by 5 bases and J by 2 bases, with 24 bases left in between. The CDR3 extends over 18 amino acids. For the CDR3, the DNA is TGTGCCAGTAGTCACCCCGTCGGGCAGTTTAAGGGAAACACTGAAGCTTTCTTT. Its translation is CASSHPVGQFKGNTEAFF.

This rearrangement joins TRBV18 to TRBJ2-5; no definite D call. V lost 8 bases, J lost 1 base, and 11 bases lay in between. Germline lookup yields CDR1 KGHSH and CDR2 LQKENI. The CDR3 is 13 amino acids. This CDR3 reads CASTSAGQETQYF. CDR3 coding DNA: TGTGCCAGCACCTCGGCAGGCCAAGAGACCCAGTACTTC.

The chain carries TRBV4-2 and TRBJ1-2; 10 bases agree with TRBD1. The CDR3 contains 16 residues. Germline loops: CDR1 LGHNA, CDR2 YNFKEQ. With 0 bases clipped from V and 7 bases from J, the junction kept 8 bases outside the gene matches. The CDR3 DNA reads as TGTGCCAGCAGCCAAGACCGGGACAGGGGCGCGGGTGGCTACACCTTC. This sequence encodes CASSQDRDRGAGGYTF.

For the CDR3, the DNA is TGTGCCAGCAGCTTACTAAGTCAGCCCCAGCATTTT. It encodes CASSLLSQPQHF. This rearrangement joins TRBV7-2 to TRBJ1-5; D unclear. The V gene lost 2 bases and the J gene lost 6 bases, with 5 bases spanning the gap. The CDR3 is 12 residues long. Germline V gene sequence: CDR1 SGHTA, CDR2 FQGNSA.

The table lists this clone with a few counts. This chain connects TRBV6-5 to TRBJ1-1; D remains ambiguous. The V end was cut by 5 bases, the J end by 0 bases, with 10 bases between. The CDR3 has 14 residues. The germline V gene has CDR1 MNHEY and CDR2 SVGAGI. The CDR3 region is CASSTFPMNTEAFF. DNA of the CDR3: TGTGCCAGCAGTACTTTCCCCATGAACACTGAAGCTTTCTTT.

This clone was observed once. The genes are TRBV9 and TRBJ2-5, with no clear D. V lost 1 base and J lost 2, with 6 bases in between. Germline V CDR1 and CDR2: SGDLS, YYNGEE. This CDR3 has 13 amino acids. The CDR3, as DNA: TGTGCCAGCAGCGTAACAGTACAAGAGACCCAGTACTTC. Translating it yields CASSVTVQETQYF.

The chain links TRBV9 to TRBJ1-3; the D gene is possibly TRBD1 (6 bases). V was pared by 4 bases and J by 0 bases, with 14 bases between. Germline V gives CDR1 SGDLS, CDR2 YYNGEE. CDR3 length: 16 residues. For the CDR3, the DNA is TGTGCCAGCAGCACGGACAGCCCGTTCTCTGGAAACACCATATATTTT. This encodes CASSTDSPFSGNTIYF.

The CDR3 loop is CASSSNVGAGQSYTF. CDR3 coding DNA: TGTGCCAGCAGCTCCAATGTCGGGGCCGGACAGTCTTACACCTTC. The V gene is TRBV7-2, the J gene TRBJ1-2; weak D call: TRBD1 (6 bases). Germline V gene data show CDR1 as SGHTA and CDR2 as FQGNSA. This CDR3 contains 15 residues. With 4 bases removed from V and 11 bases from J, the gap between germline ends came to 23 bases. The variable domain in full, with the rest retrieved from reference TRBV7-2 and TRBJ1-2, is GAGVSQSPSNKVTEKGKDVELRCDPISGHTALYWYRQSLGQGLEFLIYFQGNSAPDKSGLPSDRFSAERTGGSVSTLTIQRTQQEDSAVYLCASSSNVGAGQSYTFGSGTRLTVV.

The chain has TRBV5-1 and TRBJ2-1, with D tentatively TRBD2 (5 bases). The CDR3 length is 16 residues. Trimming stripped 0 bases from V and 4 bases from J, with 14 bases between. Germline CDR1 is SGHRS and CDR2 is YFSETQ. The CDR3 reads CASSLALKAAYNEQFF. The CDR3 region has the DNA TGCGCCAGCAGCTTGGCTCTGAAAGCGGCGTACAATGAGCAGTTCTTC. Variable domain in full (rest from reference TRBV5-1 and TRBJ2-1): KAGVTQTPRYLIKTRGQQVTLSCSPISGHRSVSWYQQTPGQGLQFLFEYFSETQRNKGNFPGRFSGRQFSNSRSEMNVSTLELGDSALYLCASSLALKAAYNEQFFGPGTRLTVL.

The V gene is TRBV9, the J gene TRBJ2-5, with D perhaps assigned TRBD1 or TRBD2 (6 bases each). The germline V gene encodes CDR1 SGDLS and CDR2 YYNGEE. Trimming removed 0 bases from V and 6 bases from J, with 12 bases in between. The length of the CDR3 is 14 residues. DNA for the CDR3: TGTGCCAGCAGCGTAGGGTCCGGGGGCCAGACCCAGTACTTC. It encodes CASSVGSGGQTQYF.

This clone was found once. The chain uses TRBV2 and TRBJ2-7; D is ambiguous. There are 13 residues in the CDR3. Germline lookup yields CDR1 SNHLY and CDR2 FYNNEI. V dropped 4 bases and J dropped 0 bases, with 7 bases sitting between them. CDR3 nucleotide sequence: TGTGCCAGCAGTGGGATAAGCTCCTACGAGCAGTACTTC. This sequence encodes CASSGISSYEQYF.

CDR3 sequence (DNA): TGTGCCAGCAGCTTTTCTGCGTCAGCCTCCTACGAGCAGTACTTC. Its protein is CASSFSASASYEQYF. This sequence joins TRBV7-9 and TRBJ2-7; D gene unclear. Trimming shortened V by 3 bases and J by 0 bases, and 12 bases separated the two germline ends. Germline V gene data show CDR1 as SEHNR and CDR2 as FQNEAQ (reference sequence). This CDR3 is 15 amino acids long.

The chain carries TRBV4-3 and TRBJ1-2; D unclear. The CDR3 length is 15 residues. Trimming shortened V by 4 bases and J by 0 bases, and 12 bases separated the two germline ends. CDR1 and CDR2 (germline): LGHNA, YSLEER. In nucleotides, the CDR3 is TGCGCCAGCAGCCCGGGCGACAAAACTAACTATGGCTACACCTTC. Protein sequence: CASSPGDKTNYGYTF.

The DNA for the CDR3 is TGTGCCAGCAGCCGAACCGCTGCGGGCACCATATATTTT. Its protein product is CASSRTAAGTIYF. This chain uses TRBV5-6 with TRBJ1-3; D uncertain. The germline gives CDR1 SGHDT, CDR2 YYEEEE. This CDR3 region has 13 residues. The V gene lost 4 bases and the J gene lost 9 bases, with 14 bases spanning the gap.

The DNA of the CDR3 is TGCGCCAGCAGCCAGGCGGGGGTCTCCTACAATGAGCAGTTCTTC. Translation gives CASSQAGVSYNEQFF. This chain uses TRBV4-1 with TRBJ2-1; 7 nucleotides match TRBD2. V lost 3 bases and J lost 0; bases outside the gene matches: 2. Germline CDR1 is MGHRA and CDR2 is YSYEKL. The CDR3 has 15 residues.

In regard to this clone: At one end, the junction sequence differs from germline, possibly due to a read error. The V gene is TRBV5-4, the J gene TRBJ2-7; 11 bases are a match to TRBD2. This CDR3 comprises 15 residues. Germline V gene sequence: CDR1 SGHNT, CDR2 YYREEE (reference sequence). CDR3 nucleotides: TGCGCCAGCAGCCGAGGACTAGCGGGCCTCGACGAGCAGTACTTC. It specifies CASSRGLAGLDEQYF. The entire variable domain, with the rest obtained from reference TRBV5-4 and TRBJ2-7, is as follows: ETGVTQSPTHLIKTRGQQVTLRCSSQSGHNTVSWYQQALGQGPQFIFQYYREEENGRGNFPPRFSGLQFPNYSSELNVNALELDDSALYLCASSRGLAGLDEQYFGPGTRLTVT.

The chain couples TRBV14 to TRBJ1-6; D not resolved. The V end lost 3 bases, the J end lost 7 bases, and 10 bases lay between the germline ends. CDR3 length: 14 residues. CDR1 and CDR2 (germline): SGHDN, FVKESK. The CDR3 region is CASSQRSWNSPLHF. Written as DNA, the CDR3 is TGTGCCAGCAGCCAGCGGTCGTGGAATTCACCCCTCCACTTT.

The CDR3 reads CASSQEYGLVEQYF. The CDR3 bases are TGTGCCAGCAGCCAAGAATATGGACTCGTCGAGCAGTACTTC. This chain joins TRBV4-2 and TRBJ2-7; TRBD2 is a possible D gene (5 bases). The germline V and J ends were trimmed by 0 bases and 6 bases, with 12 bases remaining between them. This CDR3 spans 14 amino acids. The V gene's germline CDR1 is LGHNA and CDR2 YNFKEQ.

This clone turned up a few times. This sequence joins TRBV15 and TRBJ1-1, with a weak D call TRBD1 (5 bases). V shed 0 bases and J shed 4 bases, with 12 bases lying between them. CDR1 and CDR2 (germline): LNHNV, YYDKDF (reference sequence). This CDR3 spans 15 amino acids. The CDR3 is CATSRELLGGTEAFF. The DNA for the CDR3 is TGTGCCACCAGCAGAGAGTTGTTGGGGGGCACTGAAGCTTTCTTT. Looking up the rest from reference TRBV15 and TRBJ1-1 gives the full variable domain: DAMVIQNPRYQVTQFGKPVTLSCSQTLNHNVMYWYQQKSSQAPKLLFHYYDKDFNNEADTPDNFQSRRPNTSFCFLDIRSPGLGDTAMYLCATSRELLGGTEAFFGQGTRLTVV.

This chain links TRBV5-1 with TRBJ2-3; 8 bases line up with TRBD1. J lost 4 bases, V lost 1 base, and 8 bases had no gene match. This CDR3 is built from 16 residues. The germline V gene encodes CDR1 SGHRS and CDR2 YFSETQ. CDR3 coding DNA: TGCGCCAGCAGCTTGACGGGACAGGTCGGGGCAGATACGCAGTATTTT. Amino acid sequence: CASSLTGQVGADTQYF.

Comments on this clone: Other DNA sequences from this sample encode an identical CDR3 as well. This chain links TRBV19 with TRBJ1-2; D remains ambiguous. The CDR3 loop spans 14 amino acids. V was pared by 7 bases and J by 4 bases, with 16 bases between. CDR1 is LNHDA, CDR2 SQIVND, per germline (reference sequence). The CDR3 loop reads CASTDGSGGYGYTF. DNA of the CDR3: TGTGCCAGTACGGACGGCTCCGGAGGCTATGGCTACACCTTC.